A selection of T cell receptor beta chains follows, all from one sample in a study of blood T cell repertoires in COVID-19. Using immunoSEQ multiplex PCR, the repertoire was profiled, and TCRdb retains in-frame clones only, with some absent. The sample lists approximately 83,000 clones; around four fifths were seen once. The specimen sequenced was peripheral blood. These receptors were taken from a man in his fifties with acute or convalescent COVID-19. Both conserved end residues are part of each CDR3. Each record gives: CDR3 length, clone size, J gene, D gene, V gene, CDR3 DNA, CDR3 protein. D genes are given only for firm matches. Clone size is shown for a subset of rows, as once, few, many or a class of expanded clone.

>14|-|TRBJ2-5|-|TRBV7-2
TGTGCCAGCAGCCCCTCGTCGGGTGGGGAGACCCAGTACTTC
CASSPSSGGETQYF
>15|-|TRBJ1-6|TRBD1|TRBV7-9
TGTGCCAGCAGCTTCGACAGGGGGTCTGCTTCACCCCTCCACTTT
CASSFDRGSASPLHF
>14|-|TRBJ2-4|-|TRBV6-5
TGTGCCAGCAGTCTCGACAGCGCCAAAAACATTCAGTACTTC
CASSLDSAKNIQYF
>15|-|TRBJ2-1|-|TRBV4-3
TGCGCCAGCAGCCAAGACAACACCCCCTACAATGAGCAGTTCTTC
CASSQDNTPYNEQFF
>10|-|TRBJ1-1|-|TRBV20-1
TGCAGTGCTCACCACGACTCCGCTTTCTTT
CSAHHDSAFF
>17|once|TRBJ1-2|TRBD1|TRBV28
TGTGCCAGCAGTTTACCGGGACAGGGGGTGAAGATCTATGGCTACACCTTC
CASSLPGQGVKIYGYTF
>15|-|TRBJ1-2|-|TRBV6-5
TGTGCCAGCAGTTACTCGACGGGGGATTTTAATGGCTACACCTTC
CASSYSTGDFNGYTF
>14|-|TRBJ1-3|-|TRBV6-1
TGTGCCAGCAGTGAAATGGGAGCTGGAAACACCATATATTTT
CASSEMGAGNTIYF
>14|-|TRBJ1-4|-|TRBV6-5
TGTGCCAGCAGGGGGCAGGGGACTAATGAAAAACTGTTTTTT
CASRGQGTNEKLFF
>15|-|TRBJ1-3|TRBD1|TRBV5-1
TGCGCCAGCAGCTTGGCAGGGGGCTCTGGAAACACCATATATTTT
CASSLAGGSGNTIYF
>15|-|TRBJ2-1|-|TRBV7-2
TGTGCCAGCAGCCCCACCACGGGGTCCTACAATGAGCAGTTCTTC
CASSPTTGSYNEQFF
>12|-|TRBJ1-1|TRBD1|TRBV5-1
TGCGCCAGCAGGTCAGACAGGGGGGAAGCTTTCTTT
CASRSDRGEAFF
>13|-|TRBJ2-7|-|TRBV2
TGTGCCAGCAGTGAAACCCTAGACTACGAGCAGTACTTC
CASSETLDYEQYF
>12|-|TRBJ1-2|-|TRBV11-2
TGTGCCAGCAGCTTAGGAGGGTCCGGCTACACCTTC
CASSLGGSGYTF
>11|once|TRBJ2-2|-|TRBV6-5
TGTGCCAGCAGTCAGGGCGGGGAGCTGTTTTTT
CASSQGGELFF
>12|-|TRBJ2-7|TRBD1|TRBV12-3/TRBV12-4
TGTGCCAGCAGTTTCGGGACAGCCGAGCAGTACTTC
CASSFGTAEQYF
>15|-|TRBJ1-3|-|TRBV19
TGTGCCAGTAGTATAGGGCTGATCTCTGGAAACACCATATATTTT
CASSIGLISGNTIYF
>18|-|TRBJ2-7|TRBD1|TRBV10-3
TGTGCCATCAGGAGTGGGACAGGGGTATCCGGCGGATTCTACGAGCAGTACTTC
CAIRSGTGVSGGFYEQYF
>13|-|TRBJ1-5|-|TRBV6-2/TRBV6-3
TGTGCCAGCAGTTCGCAGGGATATCAGCCCCAGCATTTT
CASSSQGYQPQHF
>17|-|TRBJ2-1|TRBD2|TRBV9
TGTGCCAGCAGCGTAGAATGGGGGCTAGCGGGATACAATGAGCAGTTCTTC
CASSVEWGLAGYNEQFF
>14|-|TRBJ2-1|-|TRBV27
TGTGCCAGCAGATTGGAGCGGCAATACAATGAGCAGTTCTTC
CASRLERQYNEQFF
>17|once|TRBJ2-2|TRBD1|TRBV5-6
TGTGCCAGCAGCTTATACTTGACAGGGGTCTTGCCCGGGGAGCTGTTTTTT
CASSLYLTGVLPGELFF
>16|-|TRBJ2-7|-|TRBV28
TGTGCCAGCAGCGTGGGGGGAGCGGGACAATCCTACGAGCAGTACTTC
CASSVGGAGQSYEQYF
>16|-|TRBJ2-1|-|TRBV10-3
TGTGCCATCAGGCCCACTAGTAACCTCGGGGACAATGAGCAGTTCTTC
CAIRPTSNLGDNEQFF
>15|-|TRBJ2-1|-|TRBV7-8
TGTGCCAGCGTCAGTCCCGCGGATTCCTACAATGAGCAGTTCTTC
CASVSPADSYNEQFF
>15|-|TRBJ2-4|-|TRBV18
TGTGCCAGCTCACCACCAAACGAGGCCAAAAACATTCAGTACTTC
CASSPPNEAKNIQYF
>11|-|TRBJ2-7|-|TRBV6-2/TRBV6-3
TGTGCCAGCAGTCGAGTAGACGAGCAGTACTTC
CASSRVDEQYF
>17|-|TRBJ2-3|TRBD2|TRBV5-1
TGCGCCAGCAGCTCCGGGACTAGCGGGAGTAGCACAGATACGCAGTATTTT
CASSSGTSGSSTDTQYF
>14|-|TRBJ2-1|TRBD2|TRBV9
TGTGCCAGCTCGACTAGCGGGTTCTACAATGAGCAGTTCTTC
CASSTSGFYNEQFF
>14|-|TRBJ1-1|-|TRBV25-1
TGTGCCAGCAGTGCCCTGGGAGGGAGGGGGACGGCTTTCTTT
CASSALGGRGTAFF
>16|-|TRBJ2-4|-|TRBV7-9
TGTGCCAGCAGCCATCAGCCGGGAGCGGCCAAAAACATTCAGTACTTC
CASSHQPGAAKNIQYF
>15|once|TRBJ1-4|-|TRBV27
TGTGCCAGCAGCACTGGACAGATCTCTAATGAAAAACTGTTTTTT
CASSTGQISNEKLFF
>14|-|TRBJ1-3|-|TRBV19
TGTGCCAGTAGTTCCGGCGAGGGTGGAAACACCATATATTTT
CASSSGEGGNTIYF
>17|-|TRBJ1-3|-|TRBV4-3
TGCGCCAGCAGCCAAGATTCAGTCCAAACGACTGGAAACACCATATATTTT
CASSQDSVQTTGNTIYF
>17|once|TRBJ2-1|-|TRBV4-1
TGCGCCAGCAGCCAGAGCACTGGTGGGGCTAGAATCAATGAGCAGTTCTTC
CASSQSTGGARINEQFF
>14|-|TRBJ2-7|TRBD1|TRBV10-2
TGCGCCAGCAGCGCAGGGACAGCCTTCTTCGAGCAGTACTTC
CASSAGTAFFEQYF
>18|few|TRBJ1-6|TRBD1|TRBV2
TGTGCCAGCAGGCCGTCGAAGGGGGCCTATTCATATAATTCACCCCTCCACTTT
CASRPSKGAYSYNSPLHF
>12|-|TRBJ1-2|-|TRBV7-2
TGTGCCAGCAGCCCGGACACCTATGGCTACACCTTC
CASSPDTYGYTF
>15|-|TRBJ2-1|TRBD2|TRBV7-9
TGTGCCAGCAGCTTGACTAGCGTACTGAACAATGAGCAGTTCTTC
CASSLTSVLNNEQFF
>15|-|TRBJ2-6|-|TRBV19
TGTGCCAGTAGTATCCGAGACTCTGGGGCCAACGTCCTGACTTTC
CASSIRDSGANVLTF
>12|once|TRBJ1-6|-|TRBV5-1
TGCGCCAGCAGCCTGGGGACAACTCCACTCCACTTT
CASSLGTTPLHF
>14|once|TRBJ2-7|TRBD1|TRBV4-3
TGCGCCAGCAGCCACCCGGGACAGGGAAACGAGCAGTACTTC
CASSHPGQGNEQYF
>13|-|TRBJ1-2|-|TRBV19
TGTGCCAGTAGTCCGGCAGGATCAAATGGCTACACCTTC
CASSPAGSNGYTF
>19|-|TRBJ1-4|TRBD1|TRBV4-1
TGCGCCAGCAGTCCGGGACAGGGATTTGTCGGAGCAACTAATGAAAAACTGTTTTTT
CASSPGQGFVGATNEKLFF
>14|-|TRBJ2-7|-|TRBV3-1/TRBV3-2
TGTGCCAGCAGCCAAGCGGGGGGCACCTACGAGCAGTACTTC
CASSQAGGTYEQYF
>15|-|TRBJ1-1|-|TRBV4-1
TGCGCCAGCAGCCAAGTTTACAAAGTGAACACTGAAGCTTTCTTT
CASSQVYKVNTEAFF
>14|-|TRBJ1-5|-|TRBV7-9
TGTGCCAGCAGTACCCCAGGGGCCAATCAGCCCCAGCATTTT
CASSTPGANQPQHF
>17|-|TRBJ2-6|TRBD1|TRBV19
TGTGCCAGTAGTGTCGACAGGGGATTTGCTGGGGCCAACGTCCTGACTTTC
CASSVDRGFAGANVLTF
>16|-|TRBJ2-7|TRBD1|TRBV12-5
TGTGCTAGTGGTTCCCTACCGGGACAGGGAGGTTACGAGCAGTACTTC
CASGSLPGQGGYEQYF
>13|-|TRBJ2-1|TRBD1|TRBV29-1
TGCAGCGTCATGACAGGGATGAGGGATGAGCAGTTCTTC
CSVMTGMRDEQFF
>11|-|TRBJ1-3|-|TRBV29-1
TGCAGCGTTGGCGCGGGAAACACCATATATTTT
CSVGAGNTIYF
>16|-|TRBJ2-1|TRBD1|TRBV5-1
TGCGCCAGCAGCCGGGGTACAGGACAGGCCTACAATGAGCAGTTCTTC
CASSRGTGQAYNEQFF
>17|-|TRBJ1-2|-|TRBV4-3
TGCGCCAGCAGCCAAGTCACAGGTTCTCTCTATAACTATGGCTACACCTTC
CASSQVTGSLYNYGYTF
>13|-|TRBJ2-1|TRBD2|TRBV30
TGTGCCTGGACTAGCGGGGGGGCCACGAAAGAGTTCTTC
CAWTSGGATKEFF
>13|few|TRBJ1-5|TRBD1|TRBV29-1
TGCAGCGTTAGGGTGGACAGGGATCAGCCCCAGCATTTT
CSVRVDRDQPQHF
>16|-|TRBJ1-2|-|TRBV28
TGTGCCAGCAGGACCCAGGGTACCGGACCCAACTATGGCTACACCTTC
CASRTQGTGPNYGYTF
>14|once|TRBJ1-2|TRBD1|TRBV28
TGTGCCAGCATAGTAGGGGGCGCGGGCTATGGCTACACCTTC
CASIVGGAGYGYTF